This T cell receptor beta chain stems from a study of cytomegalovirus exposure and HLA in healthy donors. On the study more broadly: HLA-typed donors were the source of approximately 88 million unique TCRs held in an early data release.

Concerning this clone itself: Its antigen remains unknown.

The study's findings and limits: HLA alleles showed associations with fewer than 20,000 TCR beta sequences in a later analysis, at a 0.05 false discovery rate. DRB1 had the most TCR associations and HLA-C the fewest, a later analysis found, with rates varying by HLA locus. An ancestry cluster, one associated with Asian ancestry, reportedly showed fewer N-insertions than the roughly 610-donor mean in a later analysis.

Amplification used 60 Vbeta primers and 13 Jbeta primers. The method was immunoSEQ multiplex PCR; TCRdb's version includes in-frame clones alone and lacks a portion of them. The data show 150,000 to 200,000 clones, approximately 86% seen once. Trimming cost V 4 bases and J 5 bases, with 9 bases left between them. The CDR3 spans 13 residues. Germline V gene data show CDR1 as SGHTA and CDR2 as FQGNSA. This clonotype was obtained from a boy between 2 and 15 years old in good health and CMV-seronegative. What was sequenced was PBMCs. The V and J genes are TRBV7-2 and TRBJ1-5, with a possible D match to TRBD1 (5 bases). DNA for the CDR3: TGTGCCAGCAGCTCAGGGCCGGATCAGCCCCAGCATTTT. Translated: CASSSGPDQPQHF.